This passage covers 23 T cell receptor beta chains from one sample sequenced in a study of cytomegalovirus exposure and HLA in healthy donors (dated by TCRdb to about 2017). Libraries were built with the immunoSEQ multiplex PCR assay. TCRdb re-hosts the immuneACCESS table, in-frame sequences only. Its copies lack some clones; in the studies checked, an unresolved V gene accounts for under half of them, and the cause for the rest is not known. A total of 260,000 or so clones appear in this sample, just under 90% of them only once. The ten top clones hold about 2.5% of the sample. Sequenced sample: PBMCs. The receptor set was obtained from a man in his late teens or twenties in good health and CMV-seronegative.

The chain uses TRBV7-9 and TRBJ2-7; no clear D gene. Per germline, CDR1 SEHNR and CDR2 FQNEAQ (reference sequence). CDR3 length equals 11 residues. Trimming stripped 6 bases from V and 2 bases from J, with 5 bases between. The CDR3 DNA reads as TGTGCCAGCAGTTCAACCTACGAGCAGTACTTC. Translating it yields CASSSTYEQYF.

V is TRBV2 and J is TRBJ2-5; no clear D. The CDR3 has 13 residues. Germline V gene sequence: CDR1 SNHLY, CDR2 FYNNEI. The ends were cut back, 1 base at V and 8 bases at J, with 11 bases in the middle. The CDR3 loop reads CASSEESADTQYF. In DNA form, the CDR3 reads TGTGCCAGCAGTGAAGAGTCGGCGGATACCCAGTACTTC.

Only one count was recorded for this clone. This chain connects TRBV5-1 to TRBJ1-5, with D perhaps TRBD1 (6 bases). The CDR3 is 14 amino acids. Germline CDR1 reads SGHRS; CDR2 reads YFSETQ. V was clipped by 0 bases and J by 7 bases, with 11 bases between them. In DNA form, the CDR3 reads TGCGCCAGCAGCTTGGACACCAGGGGCCAGCCCCAGCATTTT. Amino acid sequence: CASSLDTRGQPQHF.

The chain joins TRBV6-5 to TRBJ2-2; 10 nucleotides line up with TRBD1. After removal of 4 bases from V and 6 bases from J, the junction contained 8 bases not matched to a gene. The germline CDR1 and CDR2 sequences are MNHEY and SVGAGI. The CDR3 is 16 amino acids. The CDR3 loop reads CASSLPGQGFAGELFF. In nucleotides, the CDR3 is TGTGCCAGCAGTTTGCCGGGACAGGGGTTTGCCGGGGAGCTGTTTTTT.

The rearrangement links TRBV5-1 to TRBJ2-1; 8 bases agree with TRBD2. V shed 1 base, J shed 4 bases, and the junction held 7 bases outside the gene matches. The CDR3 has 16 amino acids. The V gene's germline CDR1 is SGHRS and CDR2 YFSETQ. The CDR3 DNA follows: TGCGCCAGCAGCTTGTATGTAGCGGGGCCATACAATGAGCAGTTCTTC. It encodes CASSLYVAGPYNEQFF.

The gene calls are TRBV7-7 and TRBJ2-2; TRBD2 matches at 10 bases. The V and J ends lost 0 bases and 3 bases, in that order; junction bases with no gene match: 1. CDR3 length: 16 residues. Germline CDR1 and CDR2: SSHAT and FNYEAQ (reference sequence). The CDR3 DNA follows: TGTGCCAGCAGCTTAGCACTAGCGGGACACACCGGGGAGCTGTTTTTT. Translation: CASSLALAGHTGELFF. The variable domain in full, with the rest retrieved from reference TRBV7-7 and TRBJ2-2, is GAGVSQSPRYKVTKRGQDVTLRCDPISSHATLYWYQQALGQGPEFLTYFNYEAQPDKSGLPSDRFSAERPEGSISTLTIQRTEQRDSAMYRCASSLALAGHTGELFFGEGSRLTVL.

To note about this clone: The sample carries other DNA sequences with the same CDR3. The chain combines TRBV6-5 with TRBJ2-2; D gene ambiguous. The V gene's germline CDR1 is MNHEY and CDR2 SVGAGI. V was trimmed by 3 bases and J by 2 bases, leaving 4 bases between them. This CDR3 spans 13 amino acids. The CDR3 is CASSYTNTGELFF. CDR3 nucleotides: TGTGCCAGCAGTTATACAAACACCGGGGAGCTGTTTTTT.

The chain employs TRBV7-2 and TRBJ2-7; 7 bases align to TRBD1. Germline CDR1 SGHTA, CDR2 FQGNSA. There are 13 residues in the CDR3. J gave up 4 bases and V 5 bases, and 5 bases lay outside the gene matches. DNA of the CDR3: TGTGCCAGCAGCACAAGGGGGCAGTACGAGCAGTACTTC. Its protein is CASSTRGQYEQYF.

CDR3 nucleotide sequence: TGTGCCAGCAGCCCCCCAGGGGTGTTGAACACTGAAGCTTTCTTT. Translating it yields CASSPPGVLNTEAFF. The V and J genes are TRBV7-2 and TRBJ1-1, with D maybe TRBD1 (6 bases). The V end lost 5 bases, the J end lost 0 bases, and 13 bases lay between the germline ends. CDR1 is SGHTA, CDR2 FQGNSA, per germline. The CDR3 spans 15 residues.

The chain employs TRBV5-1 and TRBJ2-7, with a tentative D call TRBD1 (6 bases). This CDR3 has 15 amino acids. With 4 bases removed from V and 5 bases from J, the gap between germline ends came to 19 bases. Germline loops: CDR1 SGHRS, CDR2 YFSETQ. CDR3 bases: TGCGCCAGCAGCGTAGACAGGTCTTTTGTCAACGAGCAGTACTTC. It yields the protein CASSVDRSFVNEQYF.

The CDR3 DNA follows: TGCGCCAGCAGCTTGGCAGGGAAGACAGATACGCAGTATTTT. It specifies CASSLAGKTDTQYF. The chain carries TRBV5-1 and TRBJ2-3, with D maybe TRBD1 (5 bases). V was clipped by 0 bases and J by 3 bases, with 8 bases between them. CDR1 is SGHRS and CDR2 is YFSETQ in the germline V gene. The CDR3 has 14 amino acids.

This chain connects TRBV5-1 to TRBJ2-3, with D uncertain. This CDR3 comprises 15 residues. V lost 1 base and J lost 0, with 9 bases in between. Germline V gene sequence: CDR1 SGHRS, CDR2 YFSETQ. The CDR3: CASSLTAISTDTQYF. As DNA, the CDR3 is TGCGCCAGCAGCTTGACAGCTATTAGCACAGATACGCAGTATTTT.

The DNA for the CDR3 is TGTGCCAGCTCACTGGGGGCTTTGGACTATGGCTACACCTTC. Protein product: CASSLGALDYGYTF. The V and J genes are TRBV18 and TRBJ1-2; possible D gene TRBD1, 6 bases. CDR3 size: 14 residues. Germline-derived CDR1 and CDR2 are KGHSH and LQKENI. Trimming shortened V by 4 bases and J by 3 bases, and 12 bases separated the two germline ends.

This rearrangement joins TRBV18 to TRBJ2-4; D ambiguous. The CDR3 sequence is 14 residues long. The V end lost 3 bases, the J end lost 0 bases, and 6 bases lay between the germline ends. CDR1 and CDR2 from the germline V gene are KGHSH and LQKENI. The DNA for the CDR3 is TGTGCCAGCTCACCTTCGGTAGCCAAAAACATTCAGTACTTC. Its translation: CASSPSVAKNIQYF.

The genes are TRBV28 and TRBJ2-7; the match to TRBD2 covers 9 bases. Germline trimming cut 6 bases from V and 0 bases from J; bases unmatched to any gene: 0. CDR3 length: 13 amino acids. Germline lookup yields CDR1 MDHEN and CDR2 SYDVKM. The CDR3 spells CASRTSGSYEQYF. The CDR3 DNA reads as TGTGCCAGCAGGACTAGCGGCTCCTACGAGCAGTACTTC.

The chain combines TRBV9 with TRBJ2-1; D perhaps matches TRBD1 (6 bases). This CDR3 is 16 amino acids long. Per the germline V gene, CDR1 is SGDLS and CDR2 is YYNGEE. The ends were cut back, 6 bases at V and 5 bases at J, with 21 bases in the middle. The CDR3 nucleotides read TGTGCCAGCAACCCGGGCAGCACAGGGTACCACAATGAGCAGTTCTTC. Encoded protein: CASNPGSTGYHNEQFF.

CDR3 residues: CASRRGGQINEQFF. Here the CDR3 DNA reads TGTGCCAGCAGGCGGGGGGGCCAAATCAATGAGCAGTTCTTC. V and J are TRBV6-5 and TRBJ2-1, with TRBD2 matching over 9 bases. The ends lost 6 bases at V and 6 bases at J; junction bases unmatched: 6. This CDR3 contains 14 residues. In germline, CDR1 is MNHEY, CDR2 SVGAGI.

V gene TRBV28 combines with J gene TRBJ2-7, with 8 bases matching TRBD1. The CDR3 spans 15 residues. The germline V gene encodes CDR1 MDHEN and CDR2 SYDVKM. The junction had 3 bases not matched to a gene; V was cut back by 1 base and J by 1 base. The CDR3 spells CASSLFTGGSYEQYF. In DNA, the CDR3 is TGTGCCAGCAGTTTATTTACAGGGGGGTCCTACGAGCAGTACTTC.

CDR3 nucleotide sequence: TGTGCCAGCAGGACAGGCCGAACGACCTACGAGCAGTACTTC. As protein: CASRTGRTTYEQYF. The V call is TRBV6-1, the J call TRBJ2-7; D possibly corresponds to TRBD1 (6 bases). Germline V gene lookup returns CDR1 MNHNS and CDR2 SASEGT. Trimming stripped 6 bases from V and 2 bases from J, with 14 bases between. The CDR3 consists of 14 residues.

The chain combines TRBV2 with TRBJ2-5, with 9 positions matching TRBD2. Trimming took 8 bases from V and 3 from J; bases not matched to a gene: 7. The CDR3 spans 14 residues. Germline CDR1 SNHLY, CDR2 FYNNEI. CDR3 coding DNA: TGTGCCAGCGGATCTTCTAGCGGGAAAGAGACCCAGTACTTC. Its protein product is CASGSSSGKETQYF.

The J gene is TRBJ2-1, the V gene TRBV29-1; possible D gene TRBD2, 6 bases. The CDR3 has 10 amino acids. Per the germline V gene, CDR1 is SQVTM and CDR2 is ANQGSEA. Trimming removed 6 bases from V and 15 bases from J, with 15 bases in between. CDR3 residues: CSVAGLRRFF. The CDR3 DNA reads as TGCAGCGTGGCGGGACTTCGGAGGTTCTTC.

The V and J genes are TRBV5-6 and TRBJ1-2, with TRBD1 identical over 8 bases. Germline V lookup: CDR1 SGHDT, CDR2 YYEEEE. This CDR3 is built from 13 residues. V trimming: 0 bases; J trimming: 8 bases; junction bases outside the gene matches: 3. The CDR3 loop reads CASSLVRGQGYTF. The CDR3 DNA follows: TGTGCCAGCAGCTTGGTCAGGGGGCAAGGCTACACCTTC. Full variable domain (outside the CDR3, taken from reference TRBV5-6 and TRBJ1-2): DAGVTQSPTHLIKTRGQQVTLRCSPKSGHDTVSWYQQALGQGPQFIFQYYEEEERQRGNFPDRFSGHQFPNYSSELNVNALLLGDSALYLCASSLVRGQGYTFGSGTRLTVV.

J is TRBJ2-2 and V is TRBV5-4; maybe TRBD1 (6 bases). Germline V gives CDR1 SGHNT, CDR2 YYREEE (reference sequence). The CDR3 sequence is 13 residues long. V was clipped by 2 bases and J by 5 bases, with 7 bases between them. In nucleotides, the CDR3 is TGTGCCAGCAGCTTCGACAGGACCGGGGAGCTGTTTTTT. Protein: CASSFDRTGELFF.